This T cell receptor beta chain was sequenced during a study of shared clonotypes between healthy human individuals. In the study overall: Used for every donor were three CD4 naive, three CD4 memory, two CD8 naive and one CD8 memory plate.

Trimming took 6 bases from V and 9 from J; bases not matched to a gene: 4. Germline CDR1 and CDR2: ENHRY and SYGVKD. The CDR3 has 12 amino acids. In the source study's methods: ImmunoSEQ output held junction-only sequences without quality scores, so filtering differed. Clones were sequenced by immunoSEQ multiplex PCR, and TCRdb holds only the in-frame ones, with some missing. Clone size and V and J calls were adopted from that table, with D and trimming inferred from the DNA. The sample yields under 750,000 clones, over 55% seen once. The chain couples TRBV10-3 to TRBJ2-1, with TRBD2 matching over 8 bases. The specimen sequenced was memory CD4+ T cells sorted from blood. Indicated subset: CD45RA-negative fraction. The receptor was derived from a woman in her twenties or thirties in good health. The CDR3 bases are TGTGCCATCAGCTTAGCGGGAACTGAGCAGTTCTTC. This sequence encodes CAISLAGTEQFF.